This is a list of T cell receptor beta chains from one sample in a study of beta chain features in type 1 diabetes. Clones were sequenced by immunoSEQ multiplex PCR, and TCRdb holds only the in-frame ones, with some missing. The sample lists over 25,000 clones, roughly 50% occurring once. Material for sequencing was Tregs from blood. These receptors came from a young woman with type 1 diabetes. Both conserved end residues are part of each CDR3. D genes are given only for firm matches. Size tells how often a clone was seen (once, few, many) or the class of an expanded clone, and some rows leave it out.

D gene: -; V gene: TRBV5-5; J gene: TRBJ2-2; clone size: -; CDR3 DNA: TGTGCCAGCAGCTTGGGACACGACACCGGGGAGCTGTTTTTT; CDR3 protein: CASSLGHDTGELFF
D gene: -; V gene: TRBV10-3; J gene: TRBJ2-2; clone size: -; CDR3 DNA: TGTGCCATCAGACAGGGCGGGAACACCGGGGAGCTGTTTTTT; CDR3 protein: CAIRQGGNTGELFF
D gene: -; V gene: TRBV7-3; J gene: TRBJ2-4; clone size: -; CDR3 DNA: TGTGCCAGCAGCCAAAGGGAACAGGGCATTCAGTACTTC; CDR3 protein: CASSQREQGIQYF
D gene: -; V gene: TRBV10-3; J gene: TRBJ1-1; clone size: few; CDR3 DNA: TGTGCCACCGGGGGACGGGGGATGAACACTGAAGCTTTCTTT; CDR3 protein: CATGGRGMNTEAFF
D gene: TRBD2; V gene: TRBV7-2; J gene: TRBJ2-1; clone size: -; CDR3 DNA: TGTGCCAGCAGCCGAGGGGCGGGAGGTTTTGAGCAGTTCTTC; CDR3 protein: CASSRGAGGFEQFF
D gene: -; V gene: TRBV7-9; J gene: TRBJ1-2; clone size: once; CDR3 DNA: TGTGCCAGCAGCTCCGGATCGACAGGTGCCTACACCTTC; CDR3 protein: CASSSGSTGAYTF
D gene: TRBD2; V gene: TRBV4-2; J gene: TRBJ2-3; clone size: -; CDR3 DNA: TGTGCCAGCAGCCCGAGGACTAGCGGGATCACAGATACGCAGTATTTT; CDR3 protein: CASSPRTSGITDTQYF
D gene: -; V gene: TRBV14; J gene: TRBJ1-2; clone size: -; CDR3 DNA: TGTGCCAGCAGCCAGCGGTTCGACTATGGCTACACCTTC; CDR3 protein: CASSQRFDYGYTF
D gene: -; V gene: TRBV30; J gene: TRBJ2-5; clone size: -; CDR3 DNA: TGTGCCTGGAGTAGGACAGATGGACGAACCCAGTACTTC; CDR3 protein: CAWSRTDGRTQYF
D gene: -; V gene: TRBV2; J gene: TRBJ2-1; clone size: -; CDR3 DNA: TGTGCCAGCAGTGAGCAGTCAAGCTCCTACAATGAGCAGTTCTTC; CDR3 protein: CASSEQSSSYNEQFF
D gene: -; V gene: TRBV11-3; J gene: TRBJ2-1; clone size: few; CDR3 DNA: TGTGCCAGCAGCTTTCGACAGTCCTACAATGAGCAGTTCTTC; CDR3 protein: CASSFRQSYNEQFF
D gene: -; V gene: TRBV28; J gene: TRBJ2-7; clone size: -; CDR3 DNA: TGTGCCAGCAGTTTACAAGGGGCGTTCTACGAGCAGTACTTC; CDR3 protein: CASSLQGAFYEQYF
D gene: -; V gene: TRBV30; J gene: TRBJ1-5; clone size: once; CDR3 DNA: TGTGCCTGGACCCGGGGCAATCAGCCCCAGCATTTT; CDR3 protein: CAWTRGNQPQHF
D gene: TRBD1; V gene: TRBV18; J gene: TRBJ1-2; clone size: -; CDR3 DNA: TGTGCCAGCTCCAACCAGGGGGGACTTCTTGGCTACACCTTC; CDR3 protein: CASSNQGGLLGYTF
D gene: TRBD2; V gene: TRBV29-1; J gene: TRBJ2-3; clone size: -; CDR3 DNA: TGCAGCGTTGGGACTAGCGGGAGCACAGATACGCAGTATTTT; CDR3 protein: CSVGTSGSTDTQYF
D gene: -; V gene: TRBV9; J gene: TRBJ2-7; clone size: -; CDR3 DNA: TGTGCCAGCAGCAAGGCAGGGAAGGTCTACGAGCAGTACTTC; CDR3 protein: CASSKAGKVYEQYF
D gene: -; V gene: TRBV28; J gene: TRBJ2-1; clone size: -; CDR3 DNA: TGTGCCAGCAGTACCGGGACTCGTTACAATGAGCAGTTCTTC; CDR3 protein: CASSTGTRYNEQFF
D gene: -; V gene: TRBV27; J gene: TRBJ2-1; clone size: -; CDR3 DNA: TGTGCCAGCAGTTCACCCAGGGGTGAGCAGTTCTTC; CDR3 protein: CASSSPRGEQFF
D gene: -; V gene: TRBV5-6; J gene: TRBJ2-1; clone size: -; CDR3 DNA: TGTGCCAGCAGCTCCCCCCAGGGTGAGGAGCAGTTCTTC; CDR3 protein: CASSSPQGEEQFF
D gene: -; V gene: TRBV11-2; J gene: TRBJ2-7; clone size: -; CDR3 DNA: TGTGCCAGCAGCTCCCTACGGGACAAGACCTACGAGCAGTACTTC; CDR3 protein: CASSSLRDKTYEQYF
D gene: TRBD1; V gene: TRBV2; J gene: TRBJ1-1; clone size: -; CDR3 DNA: TGTGCCAGCAGCGCCAGACAGGGGCGGGGAGAAGCTTTCTTT; CDR3 protein: CASSARQGRGEAFF
D gene: -; V gene: TRBV29-1; J gene: TRBJ1-2; clone size: few; CDR3 DNA: TGCAGCGGATATAGGGAGAACGATGGCTACACCTTC; CDR3 protein: CSGYRENDGYTF
D gene: TRBD1; V gene: TRBV27; J gene: TRBJ1-6; clone size: -; CDR3 DNA: TGTGCCAGCAGTTTTGGACAGGGGGGTTCACCCCTCCACTTT; CDR3 protein: CASSFGQGGSPLHF
D gene: TRBD2; V gene: TRBV7-2; J gene: TRBJ2-3; clone size: -; CDR3 DNA: TGTGCCAGCAGCTTAGAACCCCCTAGAGCGGGAGATGTAGATACGCAGTATTTT; CDR3 protein: CASSLEPPRAGDVDTQYF
D gene: TRBD1; V gene: TRBV28; J gene: TRBJ2-5; clone size: once; CDR3 DNA: TGTGCCAGCAGTTTGCCGGGACAGGGCGGGGAGACCCAGTACTTC; CDR3 protein: CASSLPGQGGETQYF
D gene: -; V gene: TRBV7-8; J gene: TRBJ2-7; clone size: few; CDR3 DNA: TGTGCCAGCAGCTTTCATTCCCCGACAGGAAGCTCCTACGAGCAGTACTTC; CDR3 protein: CASSFHSPTGSSYEQYF
D gene: TRBD2; V gene: TRBV2; J gene: TRBJ2-1; clone size: -; CDR3 DNA: TGTGCCAGCAGTGACGGGGGACTAGCCGGAGGCAATGAGCAGTTCTTC; CDR3 protein: CASSDGGLAGGNEQFF
D gene: TRBD2; V gene: TRBV6-6; J gene: TRBJ2-1; clone size: -; CDR3 DNA: TGTGCCTCGGGACTAGCGGCCAATGAGCAGTTCTTC; CDR3 protein: CASGLAANEQFF
D gene: TRBD1; V gene: TRBV7-2; J gene: TRBJ1-5; clone size: -; CDR3 DNA: TGTGCCAGCAGCGGACAGGGCCAGCCCCAGCATTTT; CDR3 protein: CASSGQGQPQHF
D gene: TRBD1; V gene: TRBV7-2; J gene: TRBJ2-1; clone size: -; CDR3 DNA: TGTGCCAGCAGCTCGTCCAGGGACAGTTACAATGAGCAGTTCTTC; CDR3 protein: CASSSSRDSYNEQFF
D gene: -; V gene: TRBV5-1; J gene: TRBJ1-1; clone size: few; CDR3 DNA: TGCGCCAGCAGCTTACTTGGACACTCGAACACTGAAGCTTTCTTT; CDR3 protein: CASSLLGHSNTEAFF
D gene: -; V gene: TRBV12-5; J gene: TRBJ2-2; clone size: -; CDR3 DNA: TGTGCTAGTAAAACAGTGCTAAACACCGGGGAGCTGTTTTTT; CDR3 protein: CASKTVLNTGELFF
D gene: -; V gene: TRBV19; J gene: TRBJ1-5; clone size: -; CDR3 DNA: TGTGCCAGTGGAGTAAATCAGCCCCAGCATTTT; CDR3 protein: CASGVNQPQHF
D gene: -; V gene: TRBV18; J gene: TRBJ2-7; clone size: -; CDR3 DNA: TGTGCCAGCTCACCAGAATCGGGGGACGAGCAGTACTTC; CDR3 protein: CASSPESGDEQYF
D gene: -; V gene: TRBV27; J gene: TRBJ1-3; clone size: few; CDR3 DNA: TGTGCCAGCAGTTCCATGGGGGCAGGGAGTTTGCACACCATATATTTT; CDR3 protein: CASSSMGAGSLHTIYF
D gene: -; V gene: TRBV7-2; J gene: TRBJ2-1; clone size: -; CDR3 DNA: TGTGCCAGCAGCTTAGGGCAGGGGCGATTTCTGAGGAGCAATGAGCAGTTCTTC; CDR3 protein: CASSLGQGRFLRSNEQFF
D gene: TRBD1; V gene: TRBV5-1; J gene: TRBJ1-5; clone size: few; CDR3 DNA: TGCGCCAGCAGCTTGGGGGAACAGGGGACTCAGCCCCAGCATTTT; CDR3 protein: CASSLGEQGTQPQHF
D gene: TRBD2; V gene: TRBV10-1; J gene: TRBJ2-2; clone size: -; CDR3 DNA: TGCGCCAGCCCATCTATCCCGGGACTAGGCCGTTGGAACACCGGGGAGCTGTTTTTT; CDR3 protein: CASPSIPGLGRWNTGELFF
D gene: -; V gene: TRBV10-3; J gene: TRBJ2-1; clone size: -; CDR3 DNA: TGTGCCACCCGGATACTAGATCTCGCCAATGAGCAGTTCTTC; CDR3 protein: CATRILDLANEQFF